This TCR beta chain was identified in a study of blood T cell repertoires in COVID-19. This clone was recorded once. The CDR3 covers 16 residues. Trimming left V 2 bases short and J 3 bases short, with 16 bases between. The germline gives CDR1 LGHDT, CDR2 YNNKEL (reference sequence). Seattle researchers signed up patients amid active infection and tracked them longitudinally. Produced via immunoSEQ multiplex PCR; TCRdb's table is partial and in-frame only. The table has under 550,000 clones, roughly 89% seen once. This chain joins TRBV3-1 (or the pseudogene TRBV3-2) and TRBJ2-5; weak D call: TRBD1 (6 bases). The origin of this receptor is a man between 18 and 35 years old with COVID-19, enrolled during active disease. The sequencing input was peripheral blood. The CDR3 nucleotides read TGTGCCAGCAGCCAACCCCCAGGGGTTTTGGAAGAGACCCAGTACTTC. It is translated as CASSQPPGVLEETQYF.